This entry features one T cell receptor beta chain sequence. Per the original data handling: Researchers report that nucleated cell counts were estimated from reference gene primer amplification. Method: immunoSEQ multiplex PCR; TCRdb's copy keeps in-frame clones and lacks some. V and J calls and clone size are given by that table; D and trimming were obtained from the DNA. The table has 130,000 or so clones, 70% to 80% seen once. The data derive from a study of blood T cell repertoires in COVID-19. Study-wide context: Italy, Spain and the United States were the sources of the convalescent and acute COVID-19 samples. T cells, B-cell-depleted T cells, or PBMCs provided the cDNA or gDNA that served as material.

This CDR3 spans 15 amino acids. Germline CDR1 reads SGHAT; CDR2 reads FQNNGV. J lost 6 bases, V lost 5 bases, and 7 bases had no gene match. The TCR comes from a human donor in a cohort sampled during active COVID-19. Sequencing used peripheral blood. This chain joins TRBV11-2 and TRBJ2-3; TRBD2 matches 11 bases. The CDR3 DNA reads TGTGCCAGCAGCAAAGGGACTAGCGGCGGGGATACGCAGTATTTT. It specifies CASSKGTSGGDTQYF.